Sequencing of this T cell receptor (beta chain) was carried out in a study of T-cell memory formation after mild COVID-19. Libraries for TCRalpha and TCRbeta carried sample barcodes and unique molecular identifiers via 5'RACE. TCRdb itself ran the 5' RACE reads through MiXCR, one entry per CDR3 protein. This sample carries some 200,000 distinct CDR3 sequences, 20% to 25% of them seen once, and the ten largest clones take approximately 22%. The germline V gene encodes CDR1 LNHDA and CDR2 SQIVND (reference sequence). The germline V and J ends were trimmed by 5 bases and 5 bases, with 13 bases remaining between them. CDR3 size: 13 residues. This clonotype was observed a handful of times. Its target is not known. Study-level findings and limits: The authors did not confirm SARS-CoV-2 specificity of second-wave clones peaking day 37. Shrinking CD4+ clones resided mostly in CM and EM, and CD8+ ones in EMRA.

The chain recombines TRBV19 with TRBJ2-7; D is ambiguous. Sequences were obtained from PBMCs or a T cell subset sorted from them (not recorded which). The origin of this receptor is an adult woman who had mild COVID-19 (a few samples of this study predate the infection). Cell type and time point are not known. DNA of the CDR3: TGTGCCAGTAGTTTATCCTACGACCACGAGCAGTACTTC. It specifies CASSLSYDHEQYF.